The 26 T cell receptor beta chains in this list originate from one sample, sequenced in a study of spatial heterogeneity in lung cancer. Time point here: sample taken at primary tumor resection. Each CDR3 protein is one row after TCRdb ran MiXCR on the 5' RACE reads. The data contain roughly 940 distinct CDR3 sequences, roughly 36% of them singletons. The sample here was normal lung tissue next to the tumor, taken at surgery. These receptors were collected from a male donor with early-stage non-small cell lung cancer.

The chain couples TRBV30 to TRBJ1-6; D gene uncertain. The V and J ends lost 0 bases and 8 bases respectively, with 14 bases between them. CDR3 length equals 15 residues. Germline CDR1 GTSNPN, CDR2 SVGIG (reference sequence). CDR3 amino acids: CAWSVPGLRDSPLHF. The CDR3 nucleotides are TGTGCCTGGAGTGTACCTGGGTTGCGGGATTCACCCCTCCACTTT.

This clonotype was observed a few times. This chain uses TRBV28 with TRBJ2-1, with 7 nucleotides matching TRBD2. Trimming at V came to 4 bases and at J to 8 bases, leaving 14 bases not matched to a gene. The CDR3 totals 16 residues. Germline V CDR1 and CDR2: MDHEN, SYDVKM. The CDR3 reads CASSYPGDYLRDEQFF. CDR3 bases: TGTGCCAGCAGTTATCCCGGGGACTACCTCCGAGATGAGCAGTTCTTC.

The chain joins TRBV28 to TRBJ1-2; 9 bases are a match to TRBD1. The junction had 11 bases not matched to a gene; V was cut back by 5 bases and J by 4 bases. The germline V gene encodes CDR1 MDHEN and CDR2 SYDVKM. The CDR3 totals 16 residues. Written as DNA, the CDR3 is TGTGCCAGCAGTGCACAACAGGGGGCGGCCTCCTATGGCTACACCTTC. Translated: CASSAQQGAASYGYTF.

V usage is TRBV29-1 and J usage is TRBJ2-1, with a tentative D call TRBD1 (6 bases). The CDR3 length is 14 residues. V lost 4 bases, J lost 2 bases, and 12 bases lay in between. From germline, CDR1 is SQVTM and CDR2 ANQGSEA. The CDR3 protein is CSVAGAGAYNEQFF. CDR3 sequence (DNA): TGCAGCGTTGCCGGGGCAGGGGCCTACAATGAGCAGTTCTTC.

By sample fraction, this clonotype is large (0.1 to 1%). The chain couples TRBV5-1 to TRBJ2-7; 7 nucleotides agree with TRBD2. The CDR3 sequence is 17 residues long. Trimming took 1 base from V and 0 from J; bases not matched to a gene: 10. In germline, CDR1 is SGHRS, CDR2 YFSETQ. The CDR3 reads CASSLFLSSGSSYEQYF. The CDR3 DNA sequence: TGCGCCAGCAGCTTGTTTTTGTCTAGCGGTTCCTCCTACGAGCAGTACTTC. Together with reference TRBV5-1 and TRBJ2-7, the CDR3 gives the full variable domain: KAGVTQTPRYLIKTRGQQVTLSCSPISGHRSVSWYQQTPGQGLQFLFEYFSETQRNKGNFPGRFSGRQFSNSRSEMNVSTLELGDSALYLCASSLFLSSGSSYEQYFGPGTRLTVT.

This clonotype ranks as large. CDR3 in DNA: TGTGCCATCAGGGGACAGGGAAATTCACCCCTCCACTTT. Protein sequence: CAIRGQGNSPLHF. The V gene is TRBV10-3, the J gene TRBJ1-6, with TRBD1 identical over 9 bases. The CDR3 is 13 amino acids. Germline assignment: CDR1 ENHRY and CDR2 SYGVKD. The V segment lost 6 bases and the J segment 7 bases; nucleotides outside the gene matches: 1.

The table lists this clonotype with a few counts. The gene calls are TRBV6-6 and TRBJ2-3; no reliable D call. In germline, CDR1 is MNHNY, CDR2 SVGAGI (reference sequence). Trimming took off 5 bases at V and 1 base at J, with 10 bases between the two ends. The CDR3 loop spans 14 amino acids. CDR3 DNA: TGTGCCAGCAGTCCTACTGACGGCACAGATACGCAGTATTTT. Translating gives CASSPTDGTDTQYF.

This clonotype is large (0.1 to 1%) within its sample. This chain uses TRBV6-1 with TRBJ2-2; D gene unclear. The CDR3 totals 13 residues. Germline V gene sequence: CDR1 MNHNS, CDR2 SASEGT. The V and J ends lost 5 bases and 9 bases respectively, with 13 bases between them. The CDR3 nucleotides are TGTGCCAGCAGTCCGACGGGCGATAGGGAGCTGTTTTTT. Amino acids: CASSPTGDRELFF.

As DNA, the CDR3 is TGTGCCAGCAGTGAATATTTAATCCGCAGGGAACATCCTGGGGCCAACGTCCTGACTTTC. This translates into CASSEYLIRREHPGANVLTF. The chain links TRBV25-1 to TRBJ2-6; D is perhaps TRBD1 (5 bases). Germline V gene data show CDR1 as MGHDK and CDR2 as SYGVNS. The germline V and J ends were trimmed by 0 bases and 2 bases, with 20 bases remaining between them. The CDR3 extends over 20 amino acids.

This chain links TRBV27 with TRBJ1-1; 7 bases map to TRBD1. V shed 5 bases, J shed 5 bases, and the junction held 5 bases outside the gene matches. CDR3 length equals 13 residues. Germline V gives CDR1 MNHEY, CDR2 SMNVEV (reference sequence). CDR3 DNA: TGTGCCAGCAGTGGATACAGGGGAACTGAAGCTTTCTTT. As protein: CASSGYRGTEAFF.

Judged by abundance, this clonotype is large. The chain joins TRBV2 to TRBJ2-5; D possibly corresponds to TRBD2 (6 bases). Between the trimmed V and J ends, which lost 3 bases and 2 bases, there was a span of 7 bases. The CDR3 is 13 amino acids. CDR1 and CDR2 (germline): SNHLY, FYNNEI. CDR3 region: CASSDGGQETQYF. Here the CDR3 DNA reads TGTGCCAGCAGTGACGGGGGTCAAGAGACCCAGTACTTC.

This clonotype was detected a few times. The rearrangement links TRBV29-1 to TRBJ2-7; D is uncertain. Trimming left V 3 bases short and J 2 bases short, with 11 bases between. This CDR3 has 13 amino acids. Germline V gene lookup returns CDR1 SQVTM and CDR2 ANQGSEA. Written as DNA, the CDR3 is TGCAGCGTTGAGTCAGCTACCGCCTACGAGCAGTACTTC. This gives the protein CSVESATAYEQYF.

The CDR3 protein is CASSFDPIDGGNVNTEAFF. The CDR3 region has the DNA TGTGCCAGCAGTTTCGACCCTATTGACGGAGGGAATGTGAACACTGAAGCTTTCTTT. The V and J genes are TRBV28 and TRBJ1-1; D unclear. CDR1 and CDR2 (germline): MDHEN, SYDVKM. V gave up 3 bases and J gave up 0 bases, with 23 bases separating them. The CDR3 has 19 amino acids. The variable domain in full, with the rest retrieved from reference TRBV28 and TRBJ1-1, is DVKVTQSSRYLVKRTGEKVFLECVQDMDHENMFWYRQDPGLGLRLIYFSYDVKMKEKGDIPEGYSVSREKKERFSLILESASTNQTSMYLCASSFDPIDGGNVNTEAFFGQGTRLTVV.

By share, this clonotype counts as large (0.1 to 1%). The chain combines TRBV7-8 with TRBJ2-2, with TRBD1 identical over 7 bases. CDR1 SGHVS and CDR2 FQNEAQ come from the germline V gene. Unmatched junction bases numbered 11, after V lost 5 bases and J lost 5 bases. The CDR3 loop spans 16 amino acids. Written as DNA, the CDR3 is TGTGCCAGCAGCCCGATTGACAGGGCTGAGACCGGGGAGCTGTTTTTT. This translates into CASSPIDRAETGELFF.

The chain combines TRBV4-2 with TRBJ2-7; 9 positions match TRBD1. CDR1 LGHNA and CDR2 YNFKEQ come from the germline V gene. The CDR3 contains 16 residues. V was clipped by 1 base and J by 1 base; unmatched bases: 5. As DNA, the CDR3 is TGTGCCAGCAGCCAAGCAACCGGGACAGGGTCCTACGAGCAGTACTTC. Protein: CASSQATGTGSYEQYF.

This clonotype rates as large. The chain uses TRBV18 and TRBJ1-2; perhaps TRBD1 as D (5 bases). CDR1 and CDR2 (germline): KGHSH, LQKENI. This CDR3 comprises 13 residues. Trimming left V 3 bases short and J 4 bases short, with 9 bases between. The CDR3: CASSPGTTYGYTF. The CDR3 DNA sequence: TGTGCCAGCTCACCCGGGACGACCTATGGCTACACCTTC.

This clonotype was counted once. The CDR3 here is CASSRGPPKEAFF. CDR3 sequence (DNA): TGTGCCAGCAGTCGGGGGCCCCCCAAAGAAGCTTTCTTT. The rearrangement joins TRBV6-5 to TRBJ1-1; D perhaps matches TRBD1 (6 bases). The germline V gene has CDR1 MNHEY and CDR2 SVGAGI. The CDR3 extends over 13 amino acids. V lost 5 bases and J 8 bases, leaving 15 bases between the germline ends.

This clonotype is termed large. The CDR3 DNA follows: TGTGCCAGTAGTTACAGGGGCGTCCCTTACGAGCAGTACTTC. It specifies CASSYRGVPYEQYF. The rearrangement joins TRBV19 to TRBJ2-7, with 7 nucleotides matching TRBD1. CDR3 length: 14 amino acids. Germline CDR1 is LNHDA and CDR2 is SQIVND (reference sequence). With 5 bases clipped from V and 4 bases from J, the junction kept 8 bases outside the gene matches.

This clonotype was seen more than once but under ten times. The chain uses TRBV19 and TRBJ2-7; D is tentatively TRBD1 or TRBD2 (6 bases each). Germline CDR1 LNHDA, CDR2 SQIVND (reference sequence). Trimming pared 5 bases from V and 5 bases from J, leaving 13 bases between. The CDR3 spans 13 residues. CDR3 protein: CASSPLGGDEQYF. The CDR3 DNA reads as TGTGCCAGTAGTCCCCTGGGGGGCGACGAGCAGTACTTC.

This clonotype is classed as large. The genes are TRBV6-5 and TRBJ2-3; 11 positions match TRBD2. Unmatched junction bases numbered 8, after V lost 5 bases and J lost 10 bases. The germline V gene has CDR1 MNHEY and CDR2 SVGAGI. The CDR3 runs 14 residues. The CDR3 region is CASSPPTSGDAQYF. The CDR3 DNA sequence: TGTGCCAGCAGTCCCCCGACTAGCGGGGATGCGCAGTATTTT.

By frequency in the sample, this clonotype is large. V usage is TRBV19 and J usage is TRBJ1-5; a weak D match, TRBD1 (6 bases). Germline V gene sequence: CDR1 LNHDA, CDR2 SQIVND (reference sequence). The CDR3 length is 14 residues. Trimming took off 9 bases at V and 3 bases at J, with 15 bases between the two ends. The CDR3 region has the DNA TGTGCCAGCCTGAGGACAGACTACAATCAGCCCCAGCATTTT. Its translation is CASLRTDYNQPQHF. The full variable domain, rest sourced from reference TRBV19 and TRBJ1-5, is DGGITQSPKYLFRKEGQNVTLSCEQNLNHDAMYWYRQDPGQGLRLIYYSQIVNDFQKGDIAEGYSVSREKKESFPLTVTSAQKNPTAFYLCASLRTDYNQPQHFGDGTRLSIL.

By its share, this clonotype is medium-sized. The DNA for the CDR3 is TGTGCCAGCAGTTCCCCTCTAGCGGGGTTTGGCACAGATACGCAGTATTTT. This codes for CASSSPLAGFGTDTQYF. The chain couples TRBV28 to TRBJ2-3; 9 bases line up with TRBD2. The germline gives CDR1 MDHEN, CDR2 SYDVKM. The junction had 9 bases not matched to a gene; V was cut back by 4 bases and J by 1 base. This CDR3 is built from 17 residues.

The chain couples TRBV29-1 to TRBJ2-5; a possible D gene is TRBD2 (6 bases). The CDR3 consists of 14 residues. Germline-derived CDR1 and CDR2 are SQVTM and ANQGSEA. With 6 bases removed from V and 2 bases from J, the gap between germline ends came to 16 bases. The chain's CDR3 is CSVPEGQGQETQYF. As DNA, the CDR3 is TGCAGCGTACCGGAGGGGCAGGGTCAAGAGACCCAGTACTTC.

By proportion, this clonotype is medium-sized. This rearrangement joins TRBV28 to TRBJ1-5, with a possible D match to TRBD1 (6 bases). The CDR3 runs 15 residues. Germline loops: CDR1 MDHEN, CDR2 SYDVKM. Trimming removed 6 bases from V and 5 bases from J, with 17 bases in between. The CDR3 region has the DNA TGTGCCAGCAGCTCCGGGACACTAGATCATCAGCCCCAGCATTTT. It yields the protein CASSSGTLDHQPQHF.

This clonotype is large by share. The V gene is TRBV7-8, the J gene TRBJ2-1; 16 bases are shared with TRBD2. This CDR3 comprises 16 residues. Germline assignment: CDR1 SGHVS and CDR2 FQNEAQ. The ends lost 3 bases at V and 12 bases at J; junction bases unmatched: 8. This CDR3 reads CASSFSGTSGGARQFF. The CDR3 bases are TGTGCCAGCAGCTTTTCTGGGACTAGCGGGGGGGCCAGGCAGTTCTTC.

This clonotype is termed medium-sized (0.01 to 0.1%). The rearrangement joins TRBV7-2 to TRBJ2-2, with 10 bases lining up with TRBD1. This CDR3 spans 18 amino acids. J was trimmed by 1 base and V by 5 bases; bases with no gene match: 10. CDR1 is SGHTA and CDR2 is FQGNSA in the germline V gene. The CDR3 nucleotides read TGTGCCAGCAGCCAAGGGGACAGGGGAATTTTGAACACCGGGGAGCTGTTTTTT. Protein product: CASSQGDRGILNTGELFF.